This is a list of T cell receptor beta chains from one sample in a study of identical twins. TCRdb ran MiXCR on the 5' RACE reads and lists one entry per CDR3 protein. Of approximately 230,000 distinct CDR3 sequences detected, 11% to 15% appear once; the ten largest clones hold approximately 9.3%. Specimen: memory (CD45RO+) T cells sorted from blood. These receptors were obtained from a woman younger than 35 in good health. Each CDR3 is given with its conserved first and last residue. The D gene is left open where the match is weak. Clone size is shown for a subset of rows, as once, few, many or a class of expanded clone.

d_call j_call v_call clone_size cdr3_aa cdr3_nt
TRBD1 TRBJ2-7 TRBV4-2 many CASSQRSGTVLTRAPTMWYEQYF TGTGCCAGCAGCCAAAGATCCGGGACAGTACTGACCCGAGCTCCTACTATGTGGTACGAGCAGTACTTC
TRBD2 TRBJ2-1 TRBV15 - CATQDKAGGEQFF TGTGCCACCCAAGACAAAGCGGGAGGGGAGCAGTTCTTC
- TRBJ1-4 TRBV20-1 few CSARVVQVNEKLFF TGCAGTGCTAGAGTAGTCCAGGTTAATGAAAAACTGTTTTTT
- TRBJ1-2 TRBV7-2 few CASSTLMGYGYTF TGTGCCAGCAGTACCCTGATGGGATATGGCTACACCTTC
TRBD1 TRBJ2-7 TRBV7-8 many CASSLPPGQGSYEQYF TGTGCCAGCAGCTTACCCCCGGGACAGGGTTCCTACGAGCAGTACTTC
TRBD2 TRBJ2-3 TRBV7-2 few CASSPGGFTDTQYF TGTGCCAGCAGCCCGGGAGGCTTCACAGATACGCAGTATTTT
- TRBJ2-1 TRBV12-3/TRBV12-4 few CASSFSQNNEQFF TGTGCCAGCAGTTTCTCCCAGAACAATGAGCAGTTCTTC
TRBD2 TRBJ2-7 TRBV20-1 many CSALSGRGPDEQYF TGCAGTGCTCTTAGCGGGAGGGGTCCGGACGAGCAGTACTTC
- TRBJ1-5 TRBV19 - CASNRENFNQPQHF TGTGCCAGTAACAGGGAAAATTTCAATCAGCCCCAGCATTTT
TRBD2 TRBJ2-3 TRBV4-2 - CASSRMGTRGLGAQYF TGTGCCAGCAGCCGGATGGGGACCCGAGGACTAGGGGCGCAGTATTTT
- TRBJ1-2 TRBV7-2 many CASSLSRGSLGGYTF TGTGCCAGCAGCTTATCCCGCGGGTCCTTGGGAGGCTACACCTTC
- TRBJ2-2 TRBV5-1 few CASSLEGGRTGELFF TGCGCCAGCAGCTTGGAGGGGGGAAGGACCGGGGAGCTGTTTTTT
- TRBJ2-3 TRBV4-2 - CASSAKAGTRAADTQYF TGTGCCAGCAGCGCGAAGGCCGGGACTCGAGCCGCGGATACGCAGTATTTT
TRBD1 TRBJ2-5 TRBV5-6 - CASSTTGDQISETQYF TGTGCCAGCAGCACTACAGGGGACCAGATTTCCGAGACCCAGTACTTC
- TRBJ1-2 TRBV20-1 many CSASEAADYGYTF TGCAGTGCTAGTGAGGCAGCAGACTATGGCTACACCTTC
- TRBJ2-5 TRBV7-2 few CASSLQNFQETQYF TGTGCCAGCAGCTTACAGAATTTCCAAGAGACCCAGTACTTC
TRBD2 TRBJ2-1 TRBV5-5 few CASSWEGLAGGEQFF TGTGCCAGCAGCTGGGAGGGACTAGCGGGGGGGGAGCAGTTCTTC
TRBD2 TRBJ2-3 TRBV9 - CASSPLRTSGGKDTQYF TGTGCCAGCAGCCCGCTCCGGACTAGCGGGGGTAAAGATACGCAGTATTTT
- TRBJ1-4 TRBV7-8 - CASSYATGLSEKLFF TGTGCCAGCAGCTACGCAACAGGTCTCAGTGAAAAACTGTTTTTT
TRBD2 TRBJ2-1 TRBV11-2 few CASSLVVLTSGRNNEQFF TGTGCCAGCAGCTTAGTAGTATTGACTAGCGGGAGAAACAATGAGCAGTTCTTC
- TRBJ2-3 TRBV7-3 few CASSLLTEADTQYF TGTGCCAGCAGCTTACTTACCGAGGCGGATACGCAGTATTTT
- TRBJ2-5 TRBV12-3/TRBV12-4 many CASRREQETQYF TGTGCCAGCCGGAGGGAACAAGAGACCCAGTACTTC